The source of this T cell receptor (beta chain) is a study of cytomegalovirus exposure and HLA in healthy donors. Study-level background: Among roughly 180 million T cells, an earlier analysis found around 100 million unique TCR beta sequences.

The PCR used 60 Vbeta and 13 Jbeta primers. Clones were sequenced by immunoSEQ multiplex PCR, and TCRdb holds only the in-frame ones, with some missing. Found here are 150,000 to 200,000 clones, around 82% of them singletons; the top ten hold about 0.26%. Study-level results: In a later analysis, TCR beta V- and J-gene trimming showed a link to a missense DCLRE1C variant. DRB1 showed the most TCR associations and HLA-C the fewest in a later analysis, as rates varied by HLA locus. Earlier analysis yielded a pattern in which most TCR beta V segments were productive about 90% or about 30% of the time.

As for this clone: Its antigen remains unknown.

The sequence derives from a boy aged 10-17 years in good health and CMV-seronegative. Sequenced material: PBMCs.

The CDR3 sequence: CASRGTGGLSEQYF. The CDR3 DNA reads as TGTGCCAGCAGGGGGACAGGCGGCCTCAGCGAGCAGTACTTC. V usage is TRBV27 and J usage is TRBJ2-7; 8 positions agree with TRBD1. Looked up from germline, CDR1 is MNHEY and CDR2 is SMNVEV (reference sequence). After removal of 6 bases from V and 6 bases from J, the junction contained 10 bases not matched to a gene. This CDR3 is built from 14 residues.